Presented here are 23 T cell receptor beta chains from one specimen sequenced in a study of blood T cell repertoires in COVID-19 (dated by TCRdb to 2020 to 2021). Library creation used the immunoSEQ multiplex PCR assay. TCRdb's version of the immuneACCESS table is confined to in-frame rearrangements and falls short of the full clone set. An unresolved V gene accounts for under half of the shortfall where checked; the remainder is of unknown origin. For this sample the table gives about 250,000 clones, of which roughly 88% were detected only once. Roughly 6.2% of the sample is held by the ten biggest clonotypes. The sequenced material came from peripheral blood. These receptors all come from a woman older than 75 with COVID-19, enrolled during active disease.

The chain recombines TRBV10-1 with TRBJ1-2, with 10 bases that match TRBD1. V lost 8 bases and J lost 2; bases outside the gene matches: 23. CDR3 length: 20 amino acids. Germline CDR1 and CDR2: WNHNN and SYGVQD (reference sequence). Here the CDR3 reads CASGRLLSLRQGAKNYGYTF. In DNA form, the CDR3 reads TGCGCCAGCGGTAGGCTACTCAGCCTAAGACAGGGGGCCAAGAACTATGGCTACACCTTC.

The sample holds many counts of this clone. V gene TRBV11-3 combines with J gene TRBJ2-7, with 8 bases matching TRBD2. Germline CDR1 SGHNT, CDR2 YENEEA. V trimming: 5 bases; J trimming: 2 bases; junction bases outside the gene matches: 14. The CDR3 runs 17 residues. CDR3 nucleotide sequence: TGTGCCAGCAGCCGTTTACCGGGGGGGCAGCTAACCTACGAGCAGTACGTC. This gives the protein CASSRLPGGQLTYEQYV.

This rearrangement joins TRBV11-2 to TRBJ2-5, with D possibly matching TRBD2 (6 bases). The germline CDR1 and CDR2 sequences are SGHAT and FQNNGV. The CDR3 runs to 14 residues. V dropped 5 bases and J dropped 2 bases, with 12 bases sitting between them. This CDR3 is CASSNRRVQETQYF. CDR3 coding DNA: TGTGCCAGCAGCAATCGGAGGGTACAAGAGACCCAGTACTTC.

V usage is TRBV5-1 and J usage is TRBJ2-7; 8 bases are a match to TRBD1. Germline loops: CDR1 SGHRS, CDR2 YFSETQ. The CDR3 sequence is 17 residues long. Trimming at V came to 1 base and at J to 1 base, leaving 10 bases not matched to a gene. DNA for the CDR3: TGCGCCAGCAGCTTGTATTTTCGCCAGGGGGCTTCCTACGAGCAGTACTTC. It yields the protein CASSLYFRQGASYEQYF.

The chain couples TRBV6-5 to TRBJ1-1; D is unclear. The CDR3 sequence is 13 residues long. V lost 6 bases and J 0 bases, leaving 8 bases between the germline ends. CDR1 MNHEY and CDR2 SVGAGI come from the germline V gene. CDR3 residues: CASRTEMNTEAFF. The CDR3 DNA reads as TGTGCCAGCAGGACGGAGATGAACACTGAAGCTTTCTTT.

The J gene is TRBJ1-5, the V gene TRBV2; 7 bases align to TRBD1. This CDR3 comprises 14 residues. Germline values: CDR1 SNHLY, CDR2 FYNNEI. Unmatched junction bases numbered 4, after V lost 8 bases and J lost 0 bases. The CDR3 loop reads CASGGQSSNQPQHF. As DNA, the CDR3 is TGTGCCAGCGGGGGACAGTCTAGCAATCAGCCCCAGCATTTT.

The chain uses TRBV6-5 and TRBJ1-2; TRBD1 matches at 9 bases. This CDR3 has 15 amino acids. J was trimmed by 2 bases and V by 6 bases; bases with no gene match: 7. CDR1 MNHEY and CDR2 SVGAGI come from the germline V gene. As DNA, the CDR3 is TGTGCCAGCAGACCCCCGGGACAGGGAAACTATGGCTACACCTTC. Its translation: CASRPPGQGNYGYTF.

The V and J genes are TRBV18 and TRBJ2-3; TRBD2 is a possible D gene (5 bases). V was clipped by 3 bases and J by 0 bases, with 13 bases between them. Germline V CDR1 and CDR2: KGHSH, LQKENI. There are 16 residues in the CDR3. CDR3 sequence: CASSPPQAASTDTQYF. The DNA for the CDR3 is TGTGCCAGCTCACCCCCTCAAGCGGCTAGCACAGATACGCAGTATTTT.

In its sample, this clone was seen once. The rearrangement joins TRBV7-9 to TRBJ1-2; D is undetermined. The CDR3 has 15 amino acids. Germline V CDR1 and CDR2: SEHNR, FQNEAQ (reference sequence). Between the trimmed V and J ends, which lost 1 base and 8 bases, there was a span of 17 bases. CDR3 region: CASSLGPAGFGGYTF. The CDR3, as DNA: TGTGCCAGCAGCTTAGGCCCTGCGGGGTTTGGGGGCTACACCTTC.

The chain carries TRBV7-2 and TRBJ2-2; D is possibly TRBD2 (6 bases). Germline V gene data show CDR1 as SGHTA and CDR2 as FQGNSA. CDR3 size: 15 residues. V was trimmed by 3 bases and J by 5 bases, leaving 13 bases between them. CDR3 protein: CASSLDRRGTGELFF. In nucleotides, the CDR3 is TGTGCCAGCAGCTTGGATCGCCGGGGGACCGGGGAGCTGTTTTTT.

The chain carries TRBV7-9 and TRBJ1-4, with TRBD1 matching over 8 bases. This CDR3 has 12 residues. Unmatched junction bases numbered 7, after V lost 5 bases and J lost 14 bases. Germline V gives CDR1 SEHNR, CDR2 FQNEAQ (reference sequence). DNA for the CDR3: TGTGCCAGCAGCGAACAGGGGGTACGGCTGTTTTTT. Amino acids: CASSEQGVRLFF. Filled out from reference TRBV7-9 and TRBJ1-4, the complete variable domain reads DTGVSQNPRHKITKRGQNVTFRCDPISEHNRLYWYRQTLGQGPEFLTYFQNEAQLEKSRLLSDRFSAERPKGSFSTLEIQRTEQGDSAMYLCASSEQGVRLFFGSGTQLSVL.

V and J are TRBV4-3 and TRBJ2-3; 10 positions match TRBD2. The CDR3 extends over 18 amino acids. The V gene's germline CDR1 is LGHNA and CDR2 YSLEER. With V trimmed by 0 bases and J by 0 bases, 6 bases remained unmatched. CDR3 nucleotide sequence: TGCGCCAGCAGCCAAGATTTAAAGCGGGGGGGCAGCACAGATACGCAGTATTTT. Translation: CASSQDLKRGGSTDTQYF.

This clone was counted once. As DNA, the CDR3 is TGTGCCAGCACCCTGGGGCAGGGCCGATCCTCCCAAGAGACCCAGTACTTC. This translates into CASTLGQGRSSQETQYF. The chain recombines TRBV7-6 with TRBJ2-5; a possible D gene is TRBD1 (5 bases). Germline CDR1 and CDR2: SGHVS and FNYEAQ. The CDR3 is 17 residues long. V was trimmed by 7 bases and J by 1 base, leaving 22 bases between them.

The rearrangement uses TRBV4-1 and TRBJ1-1; 7 nucleotides line up with TRBD1. Per germline, CDR1 MGHRA and CDR2 YSYEKL. V lost 4 bases and J lost 5; bases outside the gene matches: 19. CDR3 length: 18 residues. For the CDR3, the DNA is TGCGCCAGCAGCCGCCAACAACAGGGGAACCCCTTCGGGACTGAAGCTTTCTTT. Amino acid sequence: CASSRQQQGNPFGTEAFF.

This chain connects TRBV5-1 to TRBJ2-3; 8 nucleotides match TRBD2. CDR1 is SGHRS and CDR2 is YFSETQ in the germline V gene. J was trimmed by 5 bases and V by 2 bases; bases with no gene match: 7. This CDR3 region has 15 residues. The CDR3 protein is CASSLDGSGVDTQYF. CDR3 DNA: TGCGCCAGCAGCTTAGATGGTAGCGGGGTAGATACGCAGTATTTT.

This clone turned up a few times. This rearrangement joins TRBV18 to TRBJ1-1; 9 bases match TRBD1. Germline values: CDR1 KGHSH, CDR2 LQKENI. The CDR3 contains 14 residues. The ends lost 5 bases at V and 5 bases at J; junction bases unmatched: 6. CDR3 nucleotides: TGTGCCAGCTCATCACAGGGGGCGGGAACTGAAGCTTTCTTT. Translated: CASSSQGAGTEAFF.

This clone was observed a single time. The rearrangement joins TRBV7-3 to TRBJ2-2; maybe TRBD2 (6 bases). The V end was cut by 0 bases, the J end by 5 bases, with 16 bases between. The CDR3 sequence is 17 residues long. CDR1 and CDR2 (germline): SGHTA, FQGTGA. The CDR3 spells CASSLTSMTSYTGELFF. DNA for the CDR3: TGTGCCAGCAGCTTAACGTCTATGACTAGTTATACCGGGGAGCTGTTTTTT.

This chain uses TRBV7-9 with TRBJ1-5; perhaps TRBD1 as D (5 bases). The CDR3 runs to 15 residues. Per germline, CDR1 SEHNR and CDR2 FQNEAQ (reference sequence). V shed 1 base and J shed 0 bases, with 7 bases lying between them. In nucleotides, the CDR3 is TGTGCCAGCAGCTTAGGTAGGGGTAGCAATCAGCCCCAGCATTTT. Translated: CASSLGRGSNQPQHF.

The chain uses TRBV5-5 and TRBJ2-5, with 11 bases matching TRBD2. The CDR3 runs to 16 residues. After removal of 0 bases from V and 5 bases from J, the junction contained 6 bases not matched to a gene. Germline V gene lookup returns CDR1 SGHKS and CDR2 YYEKEE (reference sequence). The CDR3 region is CASSLELAGVGETQYF. The CDR3, as DNA: TGTGCCAGCAGCTTGGAACTAGCGGGGGTAGGGGAGACCCAGTACTTC.

V is TRBV6-5 and J is TRBJ2-5; 7 bases match TRBD1. CDR1 and CDR2 from the germline V gene are MNHEY and SVGAGI. With 6 bases clipped from V and 7 bases from J, the junction kept 14 bases outside the gene matches. This CDR3 comprises 15 residues. Here the CDR3 DNA reads TGTGCCAGCAGCCCCCCCGGGACAGCTTTAGTGACCCAGTACTTC. It translates to CASSPPGTALVTQYF.

The chain links TRBV7-2 to TRBJ2-2; no firm D call. Trimming pared 3 bases from V and 1 base from J, leaving 9 bases between. The CDR3 runs 15 residues. Germline CDR1 SGHTA, CDR2 FQGNSA. The CDR3 region is CASSFNPRNTGELFF. The CDR3 DNA sequence: TGTGCCAGCAGCTTTAACCCCAGGAACACCGGGGAGCTGTTTTTT.

The V gene is TRBV19, the J gene TRBJ1-2; no clear D. Germline V CDR1 and CDR2: LNHDA, SQIVND (reference sequence). The V end lost 7 bases, the J end lost 4 bases, and 13 bases lay between the germline ends. The CDR3 loop spans 13 amino acids. The CDR3 sequence is CASIPPSGYGYTF. CDR3 sequence (DNA): TGTGCCAGTATACCCCCGTCCGGCTATGGCTACACCTTC.

The V call is TRBV29-1, the J call TRBJ1-1; TRBD1 is a possible D gene (5 bases). V was trimmed by 7 bases and J by 5 bases, leaving 20 bases between them. The germline V gene encodes CDR1 SQVTM and CDR2 ANQGSEA. The CDR3 runs 14 residues. CDR3 nucleotide sequence: TGCAGCGGGCTTAATTGGGCCCAGGGAACTGAAGCTTTCTTT. Its protein product is CSGLNWAQGTEAFF.